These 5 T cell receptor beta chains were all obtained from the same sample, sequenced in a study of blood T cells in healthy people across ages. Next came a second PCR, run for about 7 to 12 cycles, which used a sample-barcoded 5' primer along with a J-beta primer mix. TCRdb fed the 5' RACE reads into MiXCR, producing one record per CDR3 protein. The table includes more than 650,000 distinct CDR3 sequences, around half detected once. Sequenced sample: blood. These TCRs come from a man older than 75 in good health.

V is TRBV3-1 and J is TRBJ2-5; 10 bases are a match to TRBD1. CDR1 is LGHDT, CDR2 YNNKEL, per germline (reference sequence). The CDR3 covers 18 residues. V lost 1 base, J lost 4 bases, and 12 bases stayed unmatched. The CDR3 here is CASSQARGTGDSGETQYF. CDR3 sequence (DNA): TGTGCCAGCAGCCAAGCCCGAGGGACAGGGGACTCAGGAGAGACCCAGTACTTC.

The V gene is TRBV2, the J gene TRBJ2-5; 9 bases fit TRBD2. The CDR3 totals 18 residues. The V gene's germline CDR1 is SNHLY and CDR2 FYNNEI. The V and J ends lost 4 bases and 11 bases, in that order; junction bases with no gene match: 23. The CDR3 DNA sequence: TGTGCCAGCAGTGTTGGGACCTCCGGGACTAGCCTTTACAATGAGCAGTACTTC. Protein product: CASSVGTSGTSLYNEQYF.

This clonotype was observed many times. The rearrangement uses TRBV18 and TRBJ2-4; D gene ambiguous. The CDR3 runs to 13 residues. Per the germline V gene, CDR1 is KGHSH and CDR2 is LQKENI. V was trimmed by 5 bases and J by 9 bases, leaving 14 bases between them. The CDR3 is CASSGNRNAIQYF. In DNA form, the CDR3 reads TGTGCCAGCTCAGGGAATCGGAACGCCATTCAGTACTTC.

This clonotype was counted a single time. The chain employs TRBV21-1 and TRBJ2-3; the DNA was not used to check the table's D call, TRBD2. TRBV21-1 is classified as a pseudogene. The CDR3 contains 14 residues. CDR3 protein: CASKSVRSTDTQYF. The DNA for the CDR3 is TGTGCCAGCAAGTCCGTACGGAGCACAGATACGCAGTATTTT.

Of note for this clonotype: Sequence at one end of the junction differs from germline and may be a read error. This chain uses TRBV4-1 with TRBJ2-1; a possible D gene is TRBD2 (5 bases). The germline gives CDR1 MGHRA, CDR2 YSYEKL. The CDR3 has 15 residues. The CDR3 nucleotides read TGCGCCTGCAGCCAAATAGGGCGGCGGGCCAATGAGCAGTTCTTC. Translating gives CACSQIGRRANEQFF.